Below, one TCR beta chain is given with its context. The record originates from a study of blood T cell repertoires in COVID-19. In the study overall: Donors in the United States, Italy and Spain gave samples during acute or convalescent COVID-19.

CDR3 length: 15 residues. CDR1 and CDR2 (germline): MNHEY, SVGAGI. Trimming took 0 bases from V and 6 from J, leaving 12 bases between them. It was during active infection that Seattle patients were enrolled and then longitudinally followed. The data were produced by immunoSEQ multiplex PCR, yet TCRdb's version contains in-frame clones alone and is incomplete. The repertoire has some 150,000 clones, approximately 83% of them found once; the top ten carry around 8%. The sample taken for sequencing was peripheral blood. The chain is built from TRBV6-5 and TRBJ1-5; possibly TRBD1 for D (5 bases). The sequence came from a woman in her fifties or sixties with COVID-19, enrolled during active disease. In DNA, the CDR3 is TGTGCCAGCAGTTACTCGAATAGGGGTGCTCAGCCCCAGCATTTT. Its protein is CASSYSNRGAQPQHF.